This paragraph reports one T cell receptor beta chain. Measured with immunoSEQ multiplex PCR; TCRdb has only the in-frame clones, and not every one. The repertoire holds 190,000 or so clones, with approximately 88% as singletons. This entry belongs to a study of blood T cell repertoires in COVID-19. The sample taken for sequencing was peripheral blood. This sequence was found in a man between 35 and 55 years old with acute or convalescent COVID-19.

The CDR3 here is CATSVPPPPPGVNTEAFF. Here the CDR3 DNA reads TGTGCCACCAGTGTACCCCCCCCTCCTCCGGGAGTGAACACTGAAGCTTTCTTT. V usage is TRBV24-1 and J usage is TRBJ1-1; D is unclear. The CDR3 contains 18 residues. The germline V gene has CDR1 KGHDR and CDR2 SFDVKD. The V and J ends lost 5 bases and 0 bases respectively, with 21 bases between them.